This TCR beta chain was retrieved from a study of blood T cells in healthy people across ages. The V and J ends lost 2 bases and 8 bases, in that order; junction bases with no gene match: 28. Germline V gene lookup returns CDR1 MGHRA and CDR2 YSYEKL. This CDR3 is 22 amino acids long. A J-beta primer mix and a sample-barcoded 5' primer were used in a second PCR of roughly 7 to 12 cycles. One entry per CDR3 protein results from TCRdb running MiXCR on the 5' RACE reads. In the table there are about 1,600,000 distinct CDR3 sequences, about 43% of which are singletons. This chain joins TRBV4-1 and TRBJ2-1; 9 nucleotides agree with TRBD2. The source is a woman aged 18-29 years in good health. The specimen was blood. Here the CDR3 reads CASSQRQGWARREGLQTDEQFF. The CDR3, as DNA: TGCGCCAGCAGCCAACGACAGGGCTGGGCTCGGCGGGAGGGACTCCAAACCGATGAGCAGTTCTTC.